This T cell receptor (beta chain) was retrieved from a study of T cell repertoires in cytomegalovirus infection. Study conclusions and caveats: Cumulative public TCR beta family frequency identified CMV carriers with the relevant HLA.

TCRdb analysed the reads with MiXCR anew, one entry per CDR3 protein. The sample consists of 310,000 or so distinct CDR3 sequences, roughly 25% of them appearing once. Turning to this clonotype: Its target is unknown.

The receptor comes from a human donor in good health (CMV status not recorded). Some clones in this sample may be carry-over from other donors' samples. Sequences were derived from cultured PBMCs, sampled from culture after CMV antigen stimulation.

The DNA of the CDR3 is TGTGCCACCAGCCACAGGGGGCTAAGCGCTGAAGCTTTCTTT. This encodes CATSHRGLSAEAFF. The chain couples TRBV15 to TRBJ1-1, with 9 nucleotides matching TRBD1. With V trimmed by 5 bases and J by 6 bases, 7 bases remained unmatched. CDR3 length: 14 residues. Germline lookup yields CDR1 LNHNV and CDR2 YYDKDF (reference sequence).